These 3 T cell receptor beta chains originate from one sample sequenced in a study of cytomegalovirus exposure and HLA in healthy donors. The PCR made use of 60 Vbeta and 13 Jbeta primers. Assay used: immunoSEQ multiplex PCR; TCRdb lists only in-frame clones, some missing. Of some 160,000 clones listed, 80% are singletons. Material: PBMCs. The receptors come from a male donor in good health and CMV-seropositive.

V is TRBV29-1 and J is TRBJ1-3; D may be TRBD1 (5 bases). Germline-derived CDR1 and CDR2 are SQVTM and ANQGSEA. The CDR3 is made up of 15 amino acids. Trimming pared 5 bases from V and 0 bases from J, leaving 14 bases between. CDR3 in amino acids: CSVPGRGGSGNTIYF. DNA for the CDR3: TGCAGCGTTCCAGGACGGGGGGGCTCTGGAAACACCATATATTTT.

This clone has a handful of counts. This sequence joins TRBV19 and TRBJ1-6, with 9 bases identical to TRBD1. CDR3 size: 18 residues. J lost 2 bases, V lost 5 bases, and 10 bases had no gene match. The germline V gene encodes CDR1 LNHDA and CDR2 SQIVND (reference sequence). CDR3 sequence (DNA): TGTGCCAGTAGTTCGAGGACAGGGGCTTTCCCCTATAATTCACCCCTCCACTTT. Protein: CASSSRTGAFPYNSPLHF.

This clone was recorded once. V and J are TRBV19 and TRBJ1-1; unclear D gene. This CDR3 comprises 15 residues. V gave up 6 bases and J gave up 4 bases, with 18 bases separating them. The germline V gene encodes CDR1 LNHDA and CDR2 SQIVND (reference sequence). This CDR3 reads CASSPPTGSVTEAFF. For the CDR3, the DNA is TGTGCCAGTAGCCCCCCAACCGGGTCGGTCACTGAAGCTTTCTTT. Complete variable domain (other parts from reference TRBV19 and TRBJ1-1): DGGITQSPKYLFRKEGQNVTLSCEQNLNHDAMYWYRQDPGQGLRLIYYSQIVNDFQKGDIAEGYSVSREKKESFPLTVTSAQKNPTAFYLCASSPPTGSVTEAFFGQGTRLTVV.